These 11 T cell receptor beta chains were all obtained from the same sample, sequenced in a study of T-cell reconstitution after alpha-beta-depleted transplantation in children. Researchers prepared the TCRbeta library using unique molecular identifiers, the study reports. TCRdb re-called the PCR reads through MiXCR, storing one row per CDR3 protein. The repertoire holds 800,000 to 1,000,000 distinct CDR3 sequences, with about 26% as singletons. This material consisted of PBMCs, mostly from graft donor cells, taken 360 days after TCRalphabeta/CD19-depleted stem cell transplant. The receptor set was obtained from a boy under three years old who had a stem cell transplant for SCID, so the T cells may come from the graft donor.

J is TRBJ2-5 and V is TRBV5-1; D perhaps matches TRBD1 (6 bases). The CDR3 has 15 residues. V was cut by 3 bases and J by 4 bases, with 16 bases left in between. The germline gives CDR1 SGHRS, CDR2 YFSETQ. The CDR3: CASSSGQLRLETQYF. CDR3 sequence (DNA): TGCGCCAGCAGCTCGGGACAACTAAGGCTAGAGACCCAGTACTTC.

This chain joins TRBV15 and TRBJ1-2; TRBD1 aligns across 8 bases. The CDR3 has 15 amino acids. Germline CDR1 is LNHNV and CDR2 is YYDKDF (reference sequence). Trimming cost V 4 bases and J 5 bases; bases outside gene matches: 9. As DNA, the CDR3 is TGTGCCACCAGCACACTACAGGGGGGTTATTATGGCTACACCTTC. Its translation is CATSTLQGGYYGYTF. The whole variable domain, remainder taken from reference TRBV15 and TRBJ1-2, is DAMVIQNPRYQVTQFGKPVTLSCSQTLNHNVMYWYQQKSSQAPKLLFHYYDKDFNNEADTPDNFQSRRPNTSFCFLDIRSPGLGDTAMYLCATSTLQGGYYGYTFGSGTRLTVV.

This clonotype was picked up a small number of times. The rearrangement joins TRBV28 to TRBJ2-7; 7 nucleotides line up with TRBD1. In germline, CDR1 is MDHEN, CDR2 SYDVKM. The V segment lost 2 bases and the J segment 0 bases; nucleotides outside the gene matches: 7. The CDR3 is 16 residues long. The CDR3 loop reads CASSLTGTVSSYEQYF. CDR3 bases: TGTGCCAGCAGTTTAACCGGGACAGTGAGCTCCTACGAGCAGTACTTC.

The chain recombines TRBV4-1 with TRBJ1-2, with TRBD1 as a possible D gene (6 bases). The CDR3 spans 13 residues. The V and J ends lost 3 bases and 5 bases respectively, with 10 bases between them. Per germline, CDR1 MGHRA and CDR2 YSYEKL. The CDR3 nucleotides read TGCGCCAGCAGCCACAAACAGGGATATGGCTACACCTTC. As protein: CASSHKQGYGYTF.

This clonotype was observed a few times. The chain combines TRBV5-1 with TRBJ2-1; tentative D call: TRBD1 (7 bases). The germline CDR1 and CDR2 sequences are SGHRS and YFSETQ. This CDR3 contains 15 residues. The V end was cut by 2 bases, the J end by 5 bases, with 14 bases between. The CDR3 loop is CASSLRQGLHNEQFF. As DNA, the CDR3 is TGCGCCAGCAGCTTAAGACAGGGACTCCACAATGAGCAGTTCTTC.

This chain connects TRBV20-1 to TRBJ2-5; 16 bases map to TRBD2. The CDR3 loop spans 22 amino acids. From germline, CDR1 is DFQATT and CDR2 SNEGSKA (reference sequence). Trimming cost V 0 bases and J 2 bases; bases outside gene matches: 18. The chain's CDR3 is CSARDLRLGLAGGRWWQETQYF. The CDR3 DNA reads as TGCAGTGCTAGAGACCTTCGTCTGGGACTAGCGGGGGGGCGATGGTGGCAAGAGACCCAGTACTTC.

V is TRBV12-3 or TRBV12-4 and J is TRBJ1-1; D possibly corresponds to TRBD1 (5 bases). V dropped 3 bases and J dropped 2 bases, with 16 bases sitting between them. The CDR3 contains 16 residues. Here the CDR3 reads CASSFRAGSPNTEAFF. CDR3 bases: TGTGCCAGCAGTTTTCGGGCAGGGTCCCCCAACACTGAAGCTTTCTTT.

The chain couples TRBV29-1 to TRBJ2-3; 7 nucleotides match TRBD1. Unmatched junction bases numbered 6, after V lost 0 bases and J lost 0 bases. Per the germline V gene, CDR1 is SQVTM and CDR2 is ANQGSEA. The CDR3 is 16 residues long. The chain's CDR3 is CSVEDPNRGSTDTQYF. The CDR3 coding sequence is TGCAGCGTTGAAGATCCCAACAGGGGTAGCACAGATACGCAGTATTTT.

The chain uses TRBV30 and TRBJ2-7; D gene ambiguous. The CDR3 is 13 residues long. With 0 bases removed from V and 2 bases from J, the gap between germline ends came to 8 bases. In germline, CDR1 is GTSNPN, CDR2 SVGIG (reference sequence). CDR3 nucleotide sequence: TGTGCCTGGAGTGTAGGGCTGGCCTACGAGCAGTACTTC. Translating gives CAWSVGLAYEQYF. Full variable domain (rest looked up from reference TRBV30 and TRBJ2-7): SQTIHQWPATLVQPVGSPLSLECTVEGTSNPNLYWYRQAAGRGLQLLFYSVGIGQISSEVPQNLSASRPQDRQFILSSKKLLLSDSGFYLCAWSVGLAYEQYFGPGTRLTVT.

This clonotype appeared a few times. The chain carries TRBV27 and TRBJ2-1; D is tentatively TRBD1 or TRBD2 (5 bases each). Germline lookup yields CDR1 MNHEY and CDR2 SMNVEV (reference sequence). V was cut by 4 bases and J by 2 bases, with 12 bases left in between. The CDR3 runs to 15 residues. CDR3 sequence: CASSSPGTPYNEQFF. In DNA, the CDR3 is TGTGCCAGCAGTTCGCCAGGGACCCCCTACAATGAGCAGTTCTTC.

This clonotype has a handful of counts. This chain connects TRBV12-3 or TRBV12-4 to TRBJ2-1; 12 bases map to TRBD1. This CDR3 has 15 residues. J gave up 5 bases and V 6 bases, and 5 bases lay outside the gene matches. The CDR3 reads CASRRGQGANNEQFF. CDR3 DNA sequence: TGTGCCAGCAGGCGGGGACAGGGGGCAAACAATGAGCAGTTCTTC.